These 3 T cell receptor beta chains originate from one sample sequenced in a study of immune cell composition in non-small cell lung cancer. Measured with immunoSEQ multiplex PCR; TCRdb has only the in-frame clones, and not every one. The sample consists of about 3,400 clones, around 84% of them appearing once. The normal lung sample lay at least 3 cm, and maximally far, from the tumour. Sequencing used non-adjacent lung tissue. These receptors were obtained from a human donor with non-small cell lung cancer.

This clone occurred a few times. The CDR3 loop reads CASSIGDLTDTQYF. The CDR3 nucleotides read TGTGCCAGTAGTATAGGGGACTTGACAGATACGCAGTATTTT. V usage is TRBV19 and J usage is TRBJ2-3; possible D gene TRBD2, 6 bases. Trimming cost V 1 base and J 3 bases, with 8 bases left between them. Germline CDR1 is LNHDA and CDR2 is SQIVND (reference sequence). CDR3 length: 14 amino acids.

The chain recombines TRBV7-9 with TRBJ2-7; TRBD2 agrees at 8 bases. Trimming took 0 bases from V and 2 from J; bases not matched to a gene: 6. The germline CDR1 and CDR2 sequences are SEHNR and FQNEAQ (reference sequence). The CDR3 runs to 16 residues. The CDR3 loop reads CASSLAGGLAPYEQYF. The CDR3 nucleotides read TGTGCCAGCAGCTTAGCGGGCGGACTAGCCCCCTACGAGCAGTACTTC.

V usage is TRBV9 and J usage is TRBJ2-5, with TRBD2 matching over 11 bases. This CDR3 is 15 amino acids long. Germline lookup yields CDR1 SGDLS and CDR2 YYNGEE. J lost 7 bases, V lost 3 bases, and 8 bases had no gene match. CDR3: CASSAEIAGGGTQYF. The CDR3, as DNA: TGTGCCAGCAGCGCGGAAATAGCGGGAGGGGGGACCCAGTACTTC.